This T cell receptor (beta chain) was captured by sequencing in a study of cytomegalovirus exposure and HLA in healthy donors. With respect to this clone: Antigen specificity is unknown.

Broader study findings: Published work reported that the classifier diagnosed cytomegalovirus status with high specificity and sensitivity. One variant, a missense change in DCLRE1C, was linked in a later analysis to TCR beta V- and J-gene trimming.

The PCR had 60 Vbeta and 13 Jbeta primers. The method was immunoSEQ multiplex PCR; TCRdb's version includes in-frame clones alone and lacks a portion of them. In the table there are about 67,000 clones, about 65% of which are singletons. This receptor was obtained from a woman aged 30 to 39 in good health and CMV-seronegative. Material: PBMCs.

In DNA form, the CDR3 reads TGTGCCAGCAGTACGGGGAGCAATCAGCCCCAGCATTTT. The encoded protein is CASSTGSNQPQHF. The V gene is TRBV2, the J gene TRBJ1-5; D unresolved. The V gene lost 5 bases and the J gene lost 1 base, with 6 bases spanning the gap. The germline V gene has CDR1 SNHLY and CDR2 FYNNEI. This CDR3 spans 13 amino acids. Full variable domain (missing parts from reference TRBV2 and TRBJ1-5): EPEVTQTPSHQVTQMGQEVILRCVPISNHLYFYWYRQILGQKVEFLVSFYNNEISEKSEIFDDQFSVERPDGSNFTLKIRSTKLEDSAMYFCASSTGSNQPQHFGDGTRLSIL.